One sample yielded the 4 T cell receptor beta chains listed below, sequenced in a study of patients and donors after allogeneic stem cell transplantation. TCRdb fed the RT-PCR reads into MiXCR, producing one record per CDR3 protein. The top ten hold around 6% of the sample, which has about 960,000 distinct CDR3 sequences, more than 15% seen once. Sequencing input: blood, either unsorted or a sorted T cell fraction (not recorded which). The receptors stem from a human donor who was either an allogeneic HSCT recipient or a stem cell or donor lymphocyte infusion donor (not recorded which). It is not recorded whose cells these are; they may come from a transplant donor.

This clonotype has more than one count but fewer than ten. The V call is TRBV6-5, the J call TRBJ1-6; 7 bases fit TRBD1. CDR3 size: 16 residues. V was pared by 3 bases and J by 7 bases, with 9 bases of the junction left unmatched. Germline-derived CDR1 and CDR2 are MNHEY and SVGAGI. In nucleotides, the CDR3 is TGTGCCAGCAGTTATTGGTCCGGGACAGAGAATTCACCCCTCCACTTT. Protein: CASSYWSGTENSPLHF.

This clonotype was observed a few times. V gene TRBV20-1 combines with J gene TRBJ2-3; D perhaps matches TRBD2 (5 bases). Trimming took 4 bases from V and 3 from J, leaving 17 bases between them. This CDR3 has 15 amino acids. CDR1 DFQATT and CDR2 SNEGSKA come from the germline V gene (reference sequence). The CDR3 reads CSAKEAVLGTDTQYF. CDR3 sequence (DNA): TGCAGTGCTAAGGAGGCGGTTCTCGGGACAGATACGCAGTATTTT.

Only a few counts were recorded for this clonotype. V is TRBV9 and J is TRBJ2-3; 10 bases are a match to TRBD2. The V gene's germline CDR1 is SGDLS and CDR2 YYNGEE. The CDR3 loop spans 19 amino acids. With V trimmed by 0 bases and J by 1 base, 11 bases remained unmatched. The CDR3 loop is CASSVAASGGPTRTDTQYF. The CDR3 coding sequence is TGTGCCAGCAGCGTAGCGGCTAGCGGGGGCCCCACCCGCACAGATACGCAGTATTTT. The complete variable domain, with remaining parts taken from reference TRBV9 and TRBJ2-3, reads DSGVTQTPKHLITATGQRVTLRCSPRSGDLSVYWYQQSLDQGLQFLIQYYNGEERAKGNILERFSAQQFPDLHSELNLSSLELGDSALYFCASSVAASGGPTRTDTQYFGPGTRLTVL.

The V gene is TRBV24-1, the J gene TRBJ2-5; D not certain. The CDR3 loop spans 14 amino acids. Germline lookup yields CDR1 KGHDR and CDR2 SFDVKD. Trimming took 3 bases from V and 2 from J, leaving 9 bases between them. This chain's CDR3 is CATSDPSQQETQYF. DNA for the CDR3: TGTGCCACCAGTGATCCAAGTCAACAAGAGACCCAGTACTTC.